Below are 14 T cell receptor beta chains sequenced from a single sample in a study of shared clonotypes between healthy human individuals. Generated by immunoSEQ multiplex PCR, the TCRdb table keeps only in-frame clones and is missing some. The table includes about 980,000 clones, 76% detected once. The specimen was memory CD4+ T cells sorted from blood. As for subset: CD45RA-negative fraction. These receptors were obtained from a man younger than 35 in good health.

The chain is built from TRBV18 and TRBJ2-7, with 10 bases matching TRBD2. In germline, CDR1 is KGHSH, CDR2 LQKENI. The CDR3 loop spans 15 amino acids. V shed 6 bases and J 1 base; nucleotides not matched to a gene: 6. For the CDR3, the DNA is TGTGCCAGCTCCCAGGGACTAGCGCTTTCCTACGAGCAGTACTTC. Translating gives CASSQGLALSYEQYF.

This chain uses TRBV4-3 with TRBJ2-2; D is possibly TRBD1 (5 bases). CDR3 length: 14 residues. Between the trimmed V and J ends, which lost 6 bases and 1 base, there was a span of 9 bases. CDR1 LGHNA and CDR2 YSLEER come from the germline V gene. In DNA, the CDR3 is TGCGCCAGCAGGAAGACAGAGAACACCGGGGAGCTGTTTTTT. It is translated as CASRKTENTGELFF.

J is TRBJ1-4 and V is TRBV27; possible D gene TRBD1, 6 bases. Germline-derived CDR1 and CDR2 are MNHEY and SMNVEV (reference sequence). Deletions cut 2 bases from V and 3 bases from J, with 10 bases between. The CDR3 is made up of 15 amino acids. This CDR3 is CASSLRGAANEKLFF. CDR3 bases: TGTGCCAGCAGTTTACGGGGGGCGGCTAATGAAAAACTGTTTTTT.

CDR3: CATTRERGQRGLYEQYF. Written as DNA, the CDR3 is TGTGCCACCACCCGAGAGAGGGGACAGAGGGGTCTCTACGAGCAGTACTTC. This rearrangement joins TRBV28 to TRBJ2-7; TRBD1 matches 7 bases. Losses at the gene ends were 10 bases for V and 3 bases for J; bases not matched to a gene: 21. Per the germline V gene, CDR1 is MDHEN and CDR2 is SYDVKM. The CDR3 covers 17 residues.

V and J are TRBV10-3 and TRBJ1-1; D gene ambiguous. This CDR3 region has 11 residues. CDR1 and CDR2 (germline): ENHRY, SYGVKD. V was pared by 3 bases and J by 5 bases, with 4 bases between. The CDR3 protein is CAISDLTEAFF. The CDR3 nucleotides are TGTGCCATCAGTGACCTGACTGAAGCTTTCTTT.

The chain links TRBV19 to TRBJ1-2, with 8 bases identical to TRBD1. The J segment lost 4 bases and the V segment lost 6 bases, leaving 7 bases of the junction unmatched. Germline CDR1 and CDR2: LNHDA and SQIVND (reference sequence). The CDR3 is 14 residues long. The CDR3 nucleotides read TGTGCCAGTAGAGACAGGGGCTCTTTCTATGGCTACACCTTC. Protein product: CASRDRGSFYGYTF.

The V call is TRBV5-4, the J call TRBJ2-1, with 14 nucleotides matching TRBD2. The ends lost 0 bases at V and 5 bases at J; junction bases unmatched: 1. This CDR3 comprises 16 residues. CDR1 SGHNT and CDR2 YYREEE come from the germline V gene (reference sequence). The CDR3, as DNA: TGTGCCAGCAGCTTGGGGGGACTAGCGGGAGACAATGAGCAGTTCTTC. Translated: CASSLGGLAGDNEQFF.

The CDR3: CASSAGQSNVLTF. The CDR3 coding sequence is TGTGCCAGCAGCGCAGGCCAGTCCAACGTCCTGACTTTC. The chain links TRBV11-2 to TRBJ2-6; D is ambiguous. The CDR3 sequence is 13 residues long. V lost 5 bases to trimming and J lost 8 bases, with 10 bases between them. Germline-derived CDR1 and CDR2 are SGHAT and FQNNGV.

The V gene is TRBV5-1, the J gene TRBJ2-3, with D tentatively TRBD2 (5 bases). Germline lookup yields CDR1 SGHRS and CDR2 YFSETQ. The CDR3 spans 16 residues. V gave up 9 bases and J gave up 4 bases, with 24 bases separating them. CDR3 sequence (DNA): TGCGCCACAGGTATAGGCCTTAGAGGGCAAGCAGATACGCAGTATTTT. Protein: CATGIGLRGQADTQYF.

Only a few counts were recorded for this clone. The chain carries TRBV30 and TRBJ1-3; D not certain. V dropped 3 bases and J dropped 4 bases, with 13 bases sitting between them. CDR3 length: 14 residues. Per germline, CDR1 GTSNPN and CDR2 SVGIG (reference sequence). This CDR3 reads CAWRMKGSGNTIYF. The CDR3 DNA follows: TGTGCCTGGAGAATGAAGGGCTCCGGAAACACCATATATTTT.

This clone has only a few counts. Other DNA sequences in this sample translate to the same CDR3. The chain has TRBV30 and TRBJ1-2; D is unclear. The CDR3 consists of 13 residues. V dropped 0 bases and J dropped 5 bases, with 10 bases sitting between them. From germline, CDR1 is GTSNPN and CDR2 SVGIG (reference sequence). The CDR3 DNA sequence: TGTGCCTGGAGTGTAAGCTTTAAGTATGGCTACACCTTC. Translating gives CAWSVSFKYGYTF.

The chain uses TRBV6-5 and TRBJ1-1, with D perhaps TRBD1 (5 bases). With 1 base removed from V and 8 bases from J, the gap between germline ends came to 11 bases. The CDR3 extends over 13 amino acids. The germline V gene encodes CDR1 MNHEY and CDR2 SVGAGI. The CDR3 DNA follows: TGTGCCAGCAGTTACTTCGGGGACTCCGAAGCTTTCTTT. The encoded protein is CASSYFGDSEAFF.

This clone was found once. This chain links TRBV5-1 with TRBJ2-1, with a possible D match to TRBD2 (7 bases). Germline V CDR1 and CDR2: SGHRS, YFSETQ. V lost 0 bases and J 8 bases, leaving 15 bases between the germline ends. The CDR3 has 15 residues. CDR3 bases: TGCGCCAGCAGCTTGGAAGTAGCCGGGGGGCATGAGCAGTTCTTC. Its translation: CASSLEVAGGHEQFF.

J is TRBJ1-1 and V is TRBV28, with D uncertain. CDR3 length: 14 amino acids. Germline V CDR1 and CDR2: MDHEN, SYDVKM. Trimming took off 2 bases at V and 10 bases at J, with 17 bases between the two ends. Here the CDR3 DNA reads TGTGCCAGCAGTTTAACGAAACCCGACCGGGGAGCTTTCTTT. This sequence encodes CASSLTKPDRGAFF.